The next 19 T cell receptor beta chains were all read from a single sample in a study of blood T cells in healthy people across ages. Combining a sample-barcoded 5' primer with a J-beta primer mix, a second PCR ran for about 6 to 12 cycles. TCRdb re-called the 5' RACE reads through MiXCR, storing one row per CDR3 protein. The table includes some 790,000 distinct CDR3 sequences, 25% to 35% detected once. The sample comprised blood. The receptors shown here come from an elderly woman in good health.

This clonotype was counted at least ten times. The rearrangement uses TRBV5-1 and TRBJ2-7; 7 bases line up with TRBD1. Germline CDR1 and CDR2: SGHRS and YFSETQ. The length of the CDR3 is 14 residues. The ends lost 3 bases at V and 0 bases at J; junction bases unmatched: 3. The CDR3 spells CASSSQGSSYEQYF. The CDR3, as DNA: TGCGCCAGCAGCTCACAGGGGAGCTCCTACGAGCAGTACTTC.

The table lists this clonotype with many counts. The chain joins TRBV6-6 to TRBJ1-2; 8 bases align to TRBD1. The trim removed 4 bases at V and 3 bases at J, leaving 10 bases unmatched. Per germline, CDR1 MNHNY and CDR2 SVGAGI (reference sequence). CDR3 length: 16 amino acids. The CDR3 nucleotides are TGTGCCAGCAGTTCCCCCGGGCAGGGGGCGGACTATGGCTACACCTTC. This codes for CASSSPGQGADYGYTF.

Points on this clonotype: A much larger clone is a single base away; this may be a read error. The V and J genes are TRBV9 and TRBJ2-1; possibly TRBD1 or TRBD2 for D (5 bases each). The germline CDR1 and CDR2 sequences are SGDLS and YYNGEE. There are 15 residues in the CDR3. V was clipped by 0 bases and J by 10 bases, with 17 bases between them. CDR3 loop: CASSVGQGVNYEQFF. The CDR3 DNA reads as TGTGCCAGCAGCGTAGGCCAGGGAGTTAATTACGAGCAGTTCTTC.

This chain links TRBV9 with TRBJ2-3, with D maybe TRBD2 (5 bases). There are 16 residues in the CDR3. CDR1 is SGDLS and CDR2 is YYNGEE in the germline V gene. V lost 0 bases and J lost 1, with 12 bases in between. CDR3 loop: CASSVVGSRGTDTQYF. CDR3 DNA: TGTGCCAGCAGCGTAGTAGGGTCGAGGGGCACAGATACGCAGTATTTT.

This chain uses TRBV20-1 with TRBJ2-2; D possibly uses TRBD1 or TRBD2 (7 bases each). The length of the CDR3 is 15 residues. V was pared by 4 bases and J by 6 bases, with 18 bases between. In germline, CDR1 is DFQATT, CDR2 SNEGSKA (reference sequence). The CDR3: CSATARGGSPGELFF. The CDR3 coding sequence is TGCAGTGCTACGGCCAGGGGGGGGTCACCCGGGGAGCTGTTTTTT.

The rearrangement links TRBV4-3 to TRBJ2-1; 7 nucleotides line up with TRBD2. With 9 bases clipped from V and 5 bases from J, the junction kept 7 bases outside the gene matches. CDR1 is LGHNA, CDR2 YSLEER, per germline. This CDR3 spans 13 amino acids. CDR3 residues: CARGRESHNEQFF. Here the CDR3 DNA reads TGCGCCAGGGGGAGGGAGTCCCACAATGAGCAGTTCTTC.

Comment on this clonotype: This may be a read error: a much more frequent sequence differs by one nucleotide. The missing conserved phenylalanine or tryptophan at the end of this CDR3 makes a read error likely. This chain uses TRBV6-2 or TRBV6-3 with TRBJ2-5; the D gene is possibly TRBD1 (6 bases). Trimming took 6 bases from V and 2 from J, leaving 16 bases between them. CDR1 is MNHEY and CDR2 is SVGEGT in the germline V gene. The CDR3 runs 15 residues. In DNA form, the CDR3 reads TGTGCCAGCAGGCGTGACAGGCTCACGCAAGAGACCCAGTACGTC. Amino acid sequence: CASRRDRLTQETQYV.

This clonotype was seen repeatedly, ten times or more. This chain links TRBV2 with TRBJ2-7; D remains ambiguous. This CDR3 comprises 12 residues. The V gene's germline CDR1 is SNHLY and CDR2 FYNNEI. V was pared by 0 bases and J by 7 bases, with 7 bases between. DNA of the CDR3: TGTGCCAGCAGTGAAGCGCTGGGGGAGCAGTACTTC. Its translation is CASSEALGEQYF.

This clonotype showed up just a few times. The rearrangement links TRBV11-2 to TRBJ2-3; no clear D. The V gene lost 8 bases and the J gene lost 9 bases, with 9 bases spanning the gap. Per the germline V gene, CDR1 is SGHAT and CDR2 is FQNNGV. The CDR3 sequence is 10 residues long. The CDR3 sequence is CASSFTTQYF. CDR3 DNA: TGTGCCAGCTCTTTTACAACGCAGTATTTT.

The chain employs TRBV5-1 and TRBJ2-5; TRBD1 matches 9 bases. The J call may be in error: the DNA end matches TRBJ2-7 better. The CDR3 has 16 residues. Looked up from germline, CDR1 is SGHRS and CDR2 is YFSETQ. CDR3 loop: CASSIGSGTGLYEQYF. The CDR3 DNA sequence: TGCGCCAGCAGTATTGGGTCCGGGACAGGGCTCTACGAGCAGTACTTC.

The chain uses TRBV20-1 and TRBJ1-5; no definite D call. Per the germline V gene, CDR1 is DFQATT and CDR2 is SNEGSKA (reference sequence). V was cut by 5 bases and J by 3 bases, with 17 bases left in between. The CDR3 extends over 15 amino acids. The CDR3 DNA sequence: TGCAGTGCTGTGGACTGGACTTATAACAATCAGCCCCAGCATTTT. It encodes CSAVDWTYNNQPQHF.

This clonotype was counted ten times or more. V is TRBV7-2 and J is TRBJ2-7; the match to TRBD1 covers 7 bases. The CDR3 consists of 13 residues. J gave up 6 bases and V 3 bases, and 5 bases lay outside the gene matches. Germline V lookup: CDR1 SGHTA, CDR2 FQGNSA. CDR3 coding DNA: TGTGCCAGCAGCTTGGGACAGCCTGGCGAGCAGTACTTC. Its translation: CASSLGQPGEQYF.

This clonotype was recorded a few times. The V call is TRBV11-2, the J call TRBJ2-5; 11 positions agree with TRBD2. Germline-derived CDR1 and CDR2 are SGHAT and FQNNGV. Trimming removed 0 bases from V and 2 bases from J; junction bases left unmatched: 20. CDR3 length: 22 residues. The chain's CDR3 is CASSLDSDIAGGPVLGQETQYF. The CDR3 bases are TGTGCCAGCAGCTTAGATTCGGATATAGCGGGGGGGCCAGTTTTGGGGCAAGAGACCCAGTACTTC.

Of note for this clonotype: The germline gene is not matched at one end of the junction; a read error may be the cause. The V call is TRBV7-8, the J call TRBJ2-5, with D perhaps given as TRBD1 or TRBD2 (5 bases each). CDR3 length: 16 residues. Germline assignment: CDR1 SGHVS and CDR2 FQNEAQ. The CDR3 DNA sequence: TGTGCCGGCAGCCTAGGAGCGCGAGGGGTTAAAGGGACCCAGTACTTC. Its translation: CAGSLGARGVKGTQYF.

This clonotype has a handful of counts. This sequence joins TRBV18 and TRBJ2-2; 8 bases map to TRBD1. Germline trimming cut 4 bases from V and 4 bases from J; bases unmatched to any gene: 2. Germline lookup yields CDR1 KGHSH and CDR2 LQKENI. The CDR3 runs to 14 residues. The CDR3 sequence is CASSRQGPTGELFF. The CDR3 DNA reads TGTGCCAGCTCACGACAGGGGCCCACCGGGGAGCTGTTTTTT.

Ten or more counts support this clonotype. The chain recombines TRBV9 with TRBJ1-2; 9 positions match TRBD1. The ends lost 0 bases at V and 4 bases at J; junction bases unmatched: 4. CDR1 is SGDLS, CDR2 YYNGEE, per germline. The CDR3 length is 15 residues. The CDR3 is CASSVAGTGIYGYTF. The CDR3 DNA sequence: TGTGCCAGCAGCGTAGCCGGGACAGGGATCTATGGCTACACCTTC.

V usage is TRBV3-1 and J usage is TRBJ2-4, with a possible D match to TRBD1 (6 bases). The J call may be incorrect, as the DNA end agrees better with TRBJ2-7. Germline V gene data show CDR1 as LGHDT and CDR2 as YNNKEL (reference sequence). The length of the CDR3 is 16 residues. Here the CDR3 reads CASSQLPYRDTNEQYF. CDR3 nucleotides: TGTGCCAGCAGCCAACTACCTTACAGGGATACGAACGAGCAGTACTTC.

The table lists this clonotype with a few counts. The chain joins TRBV12-3 or TRBV12-4 to TRBJ2-3; TRBD2 aligns across 7 bases. V lost 5 bases, J lost 3 bases, and 14 bases stayed unmatched. This CDR3 region has 17 residues. The CDR3 sequence is CASSPGRLALGTDTQYF. In DNA form, the CDR3 reads TGTGCCAGCAGTCCCGGCCGACTAGCTTTAGGGACAGATACGCAGTATTTT.

Many counts were recorded for this clonotype. The chain recombines TRBV7-2 with TRBJ2-1; 8 nucleotides match TRBD2. Germline V CDR1 and CDR2: SGHTA, FQGNSA. The V and J ends lost 5 bases and 2 bases, in that order; junction bases with no gene match: 5. The CDR3 contains 15 residues. The CDR3 loop is CASSQRGMPYNEQFF. The CDR3 DNA reads TGTGCCAGCAGCCAGCGGGGGATGCCCTACAATGAGCAGTTCTTC. The full variable domain, rest sourced from reference TRBV7-2 and TRBJ2-1, is GAGVSQSPSNKVTEKGKDVELRCDPISGHTALYWYRQSLGQGLEFLIYFQGNSAPDKSGLPSDRFSAERTGGSVSTLTIQRTQQEDSAVYLCASSQRGMPYNEQFFGPGTRLTVL.